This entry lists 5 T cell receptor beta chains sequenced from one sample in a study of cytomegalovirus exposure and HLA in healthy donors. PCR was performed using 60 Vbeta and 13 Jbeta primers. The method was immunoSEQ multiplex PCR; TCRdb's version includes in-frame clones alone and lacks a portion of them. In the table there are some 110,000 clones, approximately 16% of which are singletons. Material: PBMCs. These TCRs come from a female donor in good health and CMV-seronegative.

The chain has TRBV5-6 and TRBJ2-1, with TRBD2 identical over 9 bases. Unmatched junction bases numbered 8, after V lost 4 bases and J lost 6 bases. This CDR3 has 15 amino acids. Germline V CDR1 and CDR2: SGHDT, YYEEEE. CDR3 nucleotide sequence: TGTGCCAGCAGCGCAGCAGGACTAGCGACCAATGAGCAGTTCTTC. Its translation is CASSAAGLATNEQFF.

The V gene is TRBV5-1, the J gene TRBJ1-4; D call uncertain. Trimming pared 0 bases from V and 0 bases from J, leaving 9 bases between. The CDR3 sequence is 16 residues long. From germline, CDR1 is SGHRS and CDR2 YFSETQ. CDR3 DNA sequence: TGCGCCAGCAGCTTGGGTGTAACAGCAACTAATGAAAAACTGTTTTTT. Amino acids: CASSLGVTATNEKLFF.

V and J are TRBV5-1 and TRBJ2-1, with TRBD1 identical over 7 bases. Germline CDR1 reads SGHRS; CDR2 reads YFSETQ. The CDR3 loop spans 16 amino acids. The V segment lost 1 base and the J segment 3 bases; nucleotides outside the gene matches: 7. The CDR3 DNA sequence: TGCGCCAGCAGCTTGACGGGACAGCCTTACTACAATGAGCAGTTCTTC. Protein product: CASSLTGQPYYNEQFF.

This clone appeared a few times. The CDR3 reads CASSVGRKSGNTIYF. In DNA, the CDR3 is TGTGCCAGCAGCGTAGGCAGGAAATCTGGAAACACCATATATTTT. The V gene is TRBV9, the J gene TRBJ1-3; the D is unclear. This CDR3 region has 15 residues. CDR1 is SGDLS, CDR2 YYNGEE, per germline. Trimming removed 0 bases at V and 1 base at J, with 8 bases between. The entire variable domain, with the rest obtained from reference TRBV9 and TRBJ1-3, is as follows: DSGVTQTPKHLITATGQRVTLRCSPRSGDLSVYWYQQSLDQGLQFLIQYYNGEERAKGNILERFSAQQFPDLHSELNLSSLELGDSALYFCASSVGRKSGNTIYFGEGSWLTVV.

CDR3 residues: CASSQRLAGGINEQFF. DNA of the CDR3: TGCGCCAGCAGCCAGCGTCTAGCGGGGGGGATAAATGAGCAGTTCTTC. V gene TRBV4-3 combines with J gene TRBJ2-1; 12 nucleotides align to TRBD2. The germline V gene encodes CDR1 LGHNA and CDR2 YSLEER. J lost 7 bases, V lost 3 bases, and 7 bases had no gene match. The CDR3 extends over 16 amino acids.